The 4 T cell receptor beta chains below were found in one sample sequenced in a study of blood T cell repertoires in COVID-19. Clones were sequenced by immunoSEQ multiplex PCR, and TCRdb holds only the in-frame ones, with some missing. The sample has around 50,000 clones, around 90% seen once. Sequencing input: peripheral blood. These receptors came from a man aged 50 or older with active COVID-19.

This chain uses TRBV4-1 with TRBJ2-7; D remains ambiguous. The CDR3 runs to 13 residues. V shed 4 bases and J shed 0 bases, with 7 bases lying between them. In germline, CDR1 is MGHRA, CDR2 YSYEKL. In nucleotides, the CDR3 is TGCGCCAGCAGCCCTAGACGCTCCTACGAGCAGTACTTC. It yields the protein CASSPRRSYEQYF.

The chain links TRBV12-3 or TRBV12-4 to TRBJ2-5; 7 bases match TRBD1. The CDR3 extends over 13 amino acids. With 11 bases clipped from V and 2 bases from J, the junction kept 8 bases outside the gene matches. CDR3 bases: TGTGCCGGAAACAGACAGGGTCAAGAGACCCAGTACTTC. It specifies CAGNRQGQETQYF.

The CDR3: CASSRQGSNQPQHF. The CDR3 nucleotides read TGTGCCAGCAGTCGGCAGGGGAGCAATCAGCCCCAGCATTTT. This sequence joins TRBV6-2 or TRBV6-3 and TRBJ1-5; the D gene is possibly TRBD1 (6 bases). The germline V and J ends were trimmed by 5 bases and 1 base, with 9 bases remaining between them. Germline V gene lookup returns CDR1 MNHEY and CDR2 SVGEGT. This CDR3 has 14 amino acids.

The chain links TRBV6-5 to TRBJ2-5, with 7 positions matching TRBD2. The CDR3 runs 15 residues. With 5 bases clipped from V and 1 base from J, the junction kept 7 bases outside the gene matches. CDR1 and CDR2 from the germline V gene are MNHEY and SVGAGI. In DNA form, the CDR3 reads TGTGCCAGCAGTCGGGGCGGGAGCCTCCAAGAGACCCAGTACTTC. Encoded protein: CASSRGGSLQETQYF.